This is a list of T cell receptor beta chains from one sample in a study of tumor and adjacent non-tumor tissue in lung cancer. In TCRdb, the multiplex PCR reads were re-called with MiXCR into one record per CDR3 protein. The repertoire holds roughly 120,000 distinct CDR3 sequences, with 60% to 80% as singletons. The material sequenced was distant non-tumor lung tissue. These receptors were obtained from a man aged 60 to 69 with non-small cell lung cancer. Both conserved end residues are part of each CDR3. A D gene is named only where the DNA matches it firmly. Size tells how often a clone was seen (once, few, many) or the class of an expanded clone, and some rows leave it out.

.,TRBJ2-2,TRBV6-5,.,TGTGCCAGCACTTCCCCGAACACAGGGGAGCTGTTTTTT,CASTSPNTGELFF
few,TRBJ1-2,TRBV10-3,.,TGTGCCATCAGCCCAGGACAGTTTAACCATGGCTACACCTTC,CAISPGQFNHGYTF
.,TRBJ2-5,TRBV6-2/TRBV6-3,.,TGTGCCAGTGGCTTAGTGGGCAGCCAAGAGACCCAGTACTTC,CASGLVGSQETQYF
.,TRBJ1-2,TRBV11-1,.,TGTGCTAGCAGCTTAGACTTTCTGGGTGATGGTTACACCTTC,CASSLDFLGDGYTF
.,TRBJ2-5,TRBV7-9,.,TGTGCCAGCAGCTTGAGTAGAGGGCTGGAGACCCAGTACTTC,CASSLSRGLETQYF
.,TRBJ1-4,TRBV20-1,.,TGCAGTGCCAGTACTGACGGTGCAACTAATGAAAAACTGTTTTTT,CSASTDGATNEKLFF
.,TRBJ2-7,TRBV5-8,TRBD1,TGTGTCAGCAGCTTGGGAAGGGGGCGACGATCCTACGAGCAGTACTTC,CVSSLGRGRRSYEQYF
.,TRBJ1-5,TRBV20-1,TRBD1,TGCAGTGCTAGATCCGGGACAGGGGTACAGCCCCAGCATTTT,CSARSGTGVQPQHF
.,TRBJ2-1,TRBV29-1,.,TGTAGTGTTGAAGGGACTTTCCTATCCTACAATGAGGAGTTCTTC,CSVEGTFLSYNEEFF
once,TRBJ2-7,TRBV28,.,TGTGGCAGCGCGAGCTCCTACGAGCAGTACTTC,CGSASSYEQYF
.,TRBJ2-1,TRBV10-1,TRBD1,TGTGCCAGCAGTAAGGGGGCAGGGGCCCCCTACAGTGAGCAGTTCTTC,CASSKGAGAPYSEQFF
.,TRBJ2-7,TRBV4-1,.,TGCGCCAGCAACCTTAGGGCGTGCGAGCAGTACTTC,CASNLRACEQYF
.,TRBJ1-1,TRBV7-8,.,TGTGCCAGCAGCTTAGCTTTGGACACTGAAGCTTTCTTT,CASSLALDTEAFF
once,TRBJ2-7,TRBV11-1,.,TGCGCCAGCAGCTTAGAGGGGACCTTCTCCGACCGGTACTTC,CASSLEGTFSDRYF